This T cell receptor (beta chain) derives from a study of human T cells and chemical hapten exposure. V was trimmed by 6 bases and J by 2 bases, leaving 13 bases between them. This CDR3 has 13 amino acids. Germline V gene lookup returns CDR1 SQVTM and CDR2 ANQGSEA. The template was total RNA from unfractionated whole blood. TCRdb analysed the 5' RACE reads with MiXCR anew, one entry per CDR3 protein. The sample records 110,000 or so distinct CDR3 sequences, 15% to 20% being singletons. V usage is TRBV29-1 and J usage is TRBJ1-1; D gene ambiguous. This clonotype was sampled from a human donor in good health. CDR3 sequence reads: CSVERVHNTEAFF. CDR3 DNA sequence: TGCAGCGTCGAACGGGTACATAACACTGAAGCTTTCTTT.